This TCR beta chain stems from a study of cytomegalovirus exposure and HLA in healthy donors. These donors were members of the roughly 120-subject validation cohort, a group separate from the approximately 670-subject first cohort. On this clone itself: The antigen is undetermined.

Study-level points and caveats: Despite most TCR sequences being rare, some public TCRs occurred in many donors.

The protocol was immunoSEQ multiplex PCR, while the TCRdb copy is restricted to in-frame clones and leaves out a portion. Seen here are roughly 120,000 clones, 94% observed once, and the top ten hold approximately 1.2%. This CDR3 is built from 15 residues. The junction had 3 bases not matched to a gene; V was cut back by 0 bases and J by 0 bases. Germline V lookup: CDR1 SGDLS, CDR2 YYNGEE. The clonotype comes from a woman under 30 in good health and CMV-seronegative. The sample taken for sequencing was PBMCs. The chain recombines TRBV9 with TRBJ2-7, with 7 bases fitting TRBD2. For the CDR3, the DNA is TGTGCCAGCAGCGTAGACGGCGGGAGCTCCTACGAGCAGTACTTC. This gives the protein CASSVDGGSSYEQYF.